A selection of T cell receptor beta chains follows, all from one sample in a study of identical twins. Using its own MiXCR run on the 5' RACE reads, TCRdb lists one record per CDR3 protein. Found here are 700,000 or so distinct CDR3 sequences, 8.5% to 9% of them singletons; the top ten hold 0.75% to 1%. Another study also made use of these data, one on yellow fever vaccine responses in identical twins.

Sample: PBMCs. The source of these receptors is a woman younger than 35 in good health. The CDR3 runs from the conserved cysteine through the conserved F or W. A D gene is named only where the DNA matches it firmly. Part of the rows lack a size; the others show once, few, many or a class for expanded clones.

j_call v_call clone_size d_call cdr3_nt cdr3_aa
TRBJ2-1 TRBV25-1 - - TGTGCCAGCAGCCTCCCTATTTCCCGAGGATTCTCCTACAATGAGCAGTTCTTC CASSLPISRGFSYNEQFF
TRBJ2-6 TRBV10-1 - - TGCGCCAGCAAGCAGGACAGTCTCTCTGGGGCCAACGTCCTGACTTTC CASKQDSLSGANVLTF
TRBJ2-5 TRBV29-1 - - TGCAGCGTTGAAGAAAGGGTAGCGTCTGCGGCCCAGTACTTC CSVEERVASAAQYF
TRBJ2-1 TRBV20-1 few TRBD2 TGCAGTGCTAGGGGGAGCGGGAGCGGTGAGCAGTTCTTC CSARGSGSGEQFF
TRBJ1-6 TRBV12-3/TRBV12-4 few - TGTGCCAGCAGTCAGAGGGTAACGGGTGGGACACCCCTCCACTTT CASSQRVTGGTPLHF
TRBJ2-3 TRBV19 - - TGTGCCAGTAGTATCGACTTTCGCACAGATACGCAGTATTTT CASSIDFRTDTQYF
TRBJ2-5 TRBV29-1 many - TGCAGCGTTATTCCCTCGTGGCAAGACCAAGAGACCCAGTACTTC CSVIPSWQDQETQYF
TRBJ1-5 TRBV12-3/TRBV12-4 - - TGTGCCAGCAGTTCAACTTCCTTACAGAAATATACCCACAATCAGCCCCAGCATTTT CASSSTSLQKYTHNQPQHF
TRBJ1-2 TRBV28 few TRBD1 TGTGCCAGCAGCCAAACGGGACAGGTGCGGGGAAGTGGCTACACCTTC CASSQTGQVRGSGYTF
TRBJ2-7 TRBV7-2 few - TGTGCCAGCAGCTTATTTCTCGGGAGCTCCTACGAGCAGTACTTC CASSLFLGSSYEQYF
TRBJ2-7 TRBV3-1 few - TGTGCCAGCAGCCTAGAAGTCGCGAGGGGCGAGCAGTACTTC CASSLEVARGEQYF
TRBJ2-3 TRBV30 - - TGTGCCTGGAGTTTAGATGGTAGCGTGACAGATACGCAGTATTTT CAWSLDGSVTDTQYF
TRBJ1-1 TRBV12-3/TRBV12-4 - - TGTGCCAGCAGGGAGTTCGGGGCGGAGAACACTGAAGCTTTCTTT CASREFGAENTEAFF
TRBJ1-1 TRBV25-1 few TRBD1 TGTGCCAGCATCCCGATGGACAGGCAGAACACTGAAGCTTTCTTT CASIPMDRQNTEAFF
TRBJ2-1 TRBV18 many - TGTGCCAGCTCACCACAGAGGGGGAAGTACAATGAGCAGTTCTTC CASSPQRGKYNEQFF
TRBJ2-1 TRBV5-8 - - TGTGCCAGCAGCCCTGGGCTCCGGGATGAGCAGTTCTTC CASSPGLRDEQFF
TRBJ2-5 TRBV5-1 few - TGCGCCAGCAAGGTGGGGATTCAAGAGACCCAGTACTTC CASKVGIQETQYF
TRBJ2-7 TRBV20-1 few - TGCAGTGCTAGGGTTGTGCAGGGGTCCCTCGAGCAGTACTTC CSARVVQGSLEQYF
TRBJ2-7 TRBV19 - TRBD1 TGTGCCTCAGGAATGGGGGACAGCTACGAGCAGTACTTC CASGMGDSYEQYF
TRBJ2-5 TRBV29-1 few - TGCAGCGTTGGACCTCTAAGCCGGGGACACGCAGAGACCCAGTACTTC CSVGPLSRGHAETQYF
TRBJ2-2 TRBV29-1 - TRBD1 TGCAGCGTCGGACAGGGGTCCGGGGAGCTGTTTTTT CSVGQGSGELFF
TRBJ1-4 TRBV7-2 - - TGTGCCAGCAGCCCTTCCCCCGGGGCTGGTGAAAAACTGTTTTTT CASSPSPGAGEKLFF
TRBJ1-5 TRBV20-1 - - TGCAGTGCTAGCGCCAGAAATCAGCCCCAGCATTTT CSASARNQPQHF
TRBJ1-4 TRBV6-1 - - TGTGCCAGCAAGGGGCAATCAACTAATGAAAAACTGTTTTTT CASKGQSTNEKLFF
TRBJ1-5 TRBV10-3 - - TGTGCCATCAGTGATGCGGGGTTAAGCGGTCAGCCCCAGCATTTT CAISDAGLSGQPQHF
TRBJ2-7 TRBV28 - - TGTGCCAGCAGTTTGAGTGGTGTCTCCTACGACGAGCAGTACTTC CASSLSGVSYDEQYF
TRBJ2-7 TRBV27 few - TGTGCCAGCAGTTTATTCGGCGTCGTCCGGGACATATACTTC CASSLFGVVRDIYF
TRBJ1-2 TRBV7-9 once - TGTGCCAGCAGCTTAGGTGGGGAGGACGGGAACTATGGCTACACCTTC CASSLGGEDGNYGYTF
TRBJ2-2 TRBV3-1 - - TGTGCCAGCAGCCCAGCAGGGGAACCAACCGGGGAGCTGTTTTTT CASSPAGEPTGELFF
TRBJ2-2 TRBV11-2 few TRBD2 TGTGCCAGCAGCCCTCGACTAGCGGGGGGGCCCGGGGAGCTGTTTTTT CASSPRLAGGPGELFF
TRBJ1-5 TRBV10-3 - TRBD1 TGTGCCATCAGTGCTACAGGGGGAGACCAGCCCCAGCATTTT CAISATGGDQPQHF
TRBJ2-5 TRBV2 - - TGTGCCAGCAGTGAACTGGGCAAGACCCAGTACTTC CASSELGKTQYF
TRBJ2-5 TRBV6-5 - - TGTGCCAGCAGTTCACCGGGACTCAAAGAGACCCAGTACTTC CASSSPGLKETQYF
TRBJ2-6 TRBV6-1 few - TGTGCCAGCAGTCCTGGCGGGACAGCTGGGGCCAACGTCCTGACTTTC CASSPGGTAGANVLTF
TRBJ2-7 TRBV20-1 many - TGCAGGGCCCAGGTCAGAGCCTACGAGCAGTACTTC CRAQVRAYEQYF
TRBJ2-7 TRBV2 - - TGTGCCAGCAGCCCCCAGAGGTACGAGCAGTACTTC CASSPQRYEQYF
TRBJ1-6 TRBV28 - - TGTGCCAGCAGTATACACTCATCAGGGGCGCTCGGAAATTCACCCCTCCACTTT CASSIHSSGALGNSPLHF
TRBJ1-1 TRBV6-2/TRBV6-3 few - TGTGCCAGCACCGGAACCATGCCACGCACTGAAGCTTTCTTT CASTGTMPRTEAFF
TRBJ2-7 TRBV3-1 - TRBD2 TGTGCCAGCAGCCAGTCGAGCGGACTAGACTACGAGCAGTACTTC CASSQSSGLDYEQYF
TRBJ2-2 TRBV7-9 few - TGTGCCAGTGCCCAGGTCCTTGGGGAGCTGTTTTTT CASAQVLGELFF
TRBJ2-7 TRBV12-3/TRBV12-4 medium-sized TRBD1 TGTGCCAGCAGTCCAACGACAGGGGGTTACGAGCAGTACTTC CASSPTTGGYEQYF
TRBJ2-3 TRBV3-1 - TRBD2 TGTGCCAGCAGCCCGGGACTAGCGGGCCTACGCGGTACGCAGTATTTT CASSPGLAGLRGTQYF
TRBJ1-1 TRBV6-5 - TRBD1 TGTGCCAGCAGTTACCCCCCCAGGACAGGGGTCACTGAAGCTTTCTTT CASSYPPRTGVTEAFF
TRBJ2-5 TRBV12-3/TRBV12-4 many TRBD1 TGTGCCAGCAGTTTAGCTGGGACAGGGGGCAGAGAGACCCAGTACTTC CASSLAGTGGRETQYF
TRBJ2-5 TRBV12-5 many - TGTGCTAGTGGGGCGGGACGGAATGCGCAAGAGACCCAGTACTTC CASGAGRNAQETQYF
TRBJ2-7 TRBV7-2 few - TGTGCCAGCAGCTTAGAAGGACAGACCCTCCGCGAGCAGTACTTC CASSLEGQTLREQYF
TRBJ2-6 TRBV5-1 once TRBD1 TGCGCCAGCAGCGGAGGGACAGGGGGTCCTTGGGTCCTGACTTTC CASSGGTGGPWVLTF
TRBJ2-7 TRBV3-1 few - TGTGCCAGCAGCCAAGACGGCGGCAGGGGCTACGAGCAGTACTTC CASSQDGGRGYEQYF
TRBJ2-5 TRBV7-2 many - TGTGCCAGCAGCTTAGGTGGCGGCCCTCAAGAGACCCAGTACTTC CASSLGGGPQETQYF
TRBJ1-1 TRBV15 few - TGTGCCACCAGCACCATCAACACTGAAGCTTTCTTT CATSTINTEAFF
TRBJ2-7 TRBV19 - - TGTGCCAGTAGTAACCGACCGACTCAGTCCTACGAGCAGTACTTC CASSNRPTQSYEQYF
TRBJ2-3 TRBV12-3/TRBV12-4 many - TGTGCCAGCAGGCCCTCCCGTGGGACAGATACGCAGTATTTT CASRPSRGTDTQYF
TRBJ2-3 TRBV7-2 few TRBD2 TGTGCCAGCACACTGGCGGGAGGGCCGCCAGATACGCAGTATTTT CASTLAGGPPDTQYF